This T cell receptor beta chain originates from a study of shared clonotypes between healthy human individuals. Findings and limits, study-wide: The naive CD4 repertoires of several donors were compared, and around 5.1% of clonotypes were shared.

In germline, CDR1 is KGHSH, CDR2 LQKENI. The V end lost 6 bases, the J end lost 5 bases, and 20 bases lay between the germline ends. The CDR3 runs to 15 residues. Details on this clone: Its antigen is unknown.

The material for each subset, its genomic DNA, was split evenly across several immunoSEQ plates. The protocol was immunoSEQ multiplex PCR, while the TCRdb copy is restricted to in-frame clones and leaves out a portion. The data contain about 360,000 clones, roughly 70% of them seen just once; the ten biggest clones take up around 9.3%. The source of this sequence is a man between 25 and 39 years old in good health. The sequenced material came from memory CD4+ T cells sorted from blood. Subset reported: CD45RA-negative fraction. The V and J genes are TRBV18 and TRBJ2-7, with D tentatively TRBD1 (5 bases). Here the CDR3 reads CASSVEDSRKNEQYF. CDR3 in DNA: TGTGCCAGCTCCGTTGAAGACAGTCGAAAGAACGAGCAGTACTTC.